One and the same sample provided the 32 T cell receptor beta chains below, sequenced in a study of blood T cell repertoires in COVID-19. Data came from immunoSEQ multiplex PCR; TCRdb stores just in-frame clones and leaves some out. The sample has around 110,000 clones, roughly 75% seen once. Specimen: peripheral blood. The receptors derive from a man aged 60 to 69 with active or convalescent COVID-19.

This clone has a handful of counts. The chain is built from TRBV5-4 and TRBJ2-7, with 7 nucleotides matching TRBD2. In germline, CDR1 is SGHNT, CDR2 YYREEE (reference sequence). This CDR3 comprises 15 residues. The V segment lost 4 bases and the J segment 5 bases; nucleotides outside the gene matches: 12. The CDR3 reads CASSLISAGFDEQYF. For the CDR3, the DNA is TGTGCCAGCAGCCTCATATCAGCGGGATTTGACGAGCAGTACTTC.

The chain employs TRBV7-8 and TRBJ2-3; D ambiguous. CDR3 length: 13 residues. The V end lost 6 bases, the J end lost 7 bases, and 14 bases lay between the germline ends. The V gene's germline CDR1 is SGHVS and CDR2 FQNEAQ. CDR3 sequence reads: CASSPSTRHTQYF. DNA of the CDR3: TGTGCCAGCAGTCCCTCCACCAGGCATACGCAGTATTTT.

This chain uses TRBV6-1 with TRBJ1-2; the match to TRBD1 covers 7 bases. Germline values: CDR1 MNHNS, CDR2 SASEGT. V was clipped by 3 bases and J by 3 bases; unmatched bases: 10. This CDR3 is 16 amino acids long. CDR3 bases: TGTGCCAGCAGTGACCCTGGGACAGCTGGATACTATGGCTACACCTTC. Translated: CASSDPGTAGYYGYTF.

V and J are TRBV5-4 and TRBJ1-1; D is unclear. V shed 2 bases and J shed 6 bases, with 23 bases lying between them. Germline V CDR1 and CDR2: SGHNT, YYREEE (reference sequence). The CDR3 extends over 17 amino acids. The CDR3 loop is CASSFRGGLGKGSEAFF. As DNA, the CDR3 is TGTGCCAGCAGCTTCCGGGGAGGGTTGGGGAAAGGCTCTGAAGCTTTCTTT.

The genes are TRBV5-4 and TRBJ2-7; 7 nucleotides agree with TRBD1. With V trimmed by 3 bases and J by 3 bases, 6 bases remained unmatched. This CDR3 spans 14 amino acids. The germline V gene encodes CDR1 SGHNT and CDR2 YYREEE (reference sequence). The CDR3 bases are TGTGCCAGCAGCTCCGTGGGACAGAGCTACGAGCAGTACTTC. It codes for CASSSVGQSYEQYF.

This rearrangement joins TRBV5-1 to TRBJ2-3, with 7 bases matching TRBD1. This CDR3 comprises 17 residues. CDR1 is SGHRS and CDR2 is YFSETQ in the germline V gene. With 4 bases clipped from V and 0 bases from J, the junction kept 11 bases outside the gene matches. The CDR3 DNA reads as TGCGCCAGCAGCACCCCCCGGGACAGCCTAAGCACAGATACGCAGTATTTT. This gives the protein CASSTPRDSLSTDTQYF. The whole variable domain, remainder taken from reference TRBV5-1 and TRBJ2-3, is KAGVTQTPRYLIKTRGQQVTLSCSPISGHRSVSWYQQTPGQGLQFLFEYFSETQRNKGNFPGRFSGRQFSNSRSEMNVSTLELGDSALYLCASSTPRDSLSTDTQYFGPGTRLTVL.

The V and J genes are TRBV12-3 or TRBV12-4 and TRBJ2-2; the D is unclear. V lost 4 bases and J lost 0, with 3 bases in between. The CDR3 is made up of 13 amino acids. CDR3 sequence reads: CASSSTNTGELFF. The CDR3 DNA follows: TGTGCCAGCAGTTCCACGAACACCGGGGAGCTGTTTTTT.

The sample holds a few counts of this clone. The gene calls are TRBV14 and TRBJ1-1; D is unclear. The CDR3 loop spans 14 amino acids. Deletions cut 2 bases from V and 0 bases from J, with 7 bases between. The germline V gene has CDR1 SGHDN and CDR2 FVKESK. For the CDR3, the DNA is TGTGCCAGCAGCCAACGAGATATGAACACTGAAGCTTTCTTT. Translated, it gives CASSQRDMNTEAFF.

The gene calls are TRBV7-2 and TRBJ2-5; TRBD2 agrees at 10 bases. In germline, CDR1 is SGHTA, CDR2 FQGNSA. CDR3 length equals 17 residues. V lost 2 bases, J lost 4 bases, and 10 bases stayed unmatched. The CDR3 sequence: CASSLLAGAVLGETQYF. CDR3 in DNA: TGTGCCAGCAGCTTACTAGCGGGAGCGGTACTCGGAGAGACCCAGTACTTC.

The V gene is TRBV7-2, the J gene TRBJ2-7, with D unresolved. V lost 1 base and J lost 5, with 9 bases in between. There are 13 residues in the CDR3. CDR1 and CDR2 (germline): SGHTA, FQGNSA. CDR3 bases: TGTGCCAGCAGCTTAGTATGGCAGAACGAGCAGTACTTC. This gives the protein CASSLVWQNEQYF.

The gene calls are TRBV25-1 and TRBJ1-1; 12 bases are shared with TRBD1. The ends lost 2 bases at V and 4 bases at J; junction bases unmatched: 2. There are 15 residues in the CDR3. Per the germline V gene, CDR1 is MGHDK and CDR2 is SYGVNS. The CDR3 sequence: CASSEGTGGITEAFF. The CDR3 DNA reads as TGTGCCAGCAGTGAAGGGACAGGGGGCATCACTGAAGCTTTCTTT.

CDR3 region: CASSLASEETQYF. The CDR3 bases are TGTGCCAGCAGTCTAGCTAGCGAAGAGACCCAGTACTTC. The chain carries TRBV2 and TRBJ2-5, with D possibly matching TRBD2 (6 bases). The ends were cut back, 5 bases at V and 3 bases at J, with 10 bases in the middle. Germline lookup yields CDR1 SNHLY and CDR2 FYNNEI. The CDR3 runs 13 residues.

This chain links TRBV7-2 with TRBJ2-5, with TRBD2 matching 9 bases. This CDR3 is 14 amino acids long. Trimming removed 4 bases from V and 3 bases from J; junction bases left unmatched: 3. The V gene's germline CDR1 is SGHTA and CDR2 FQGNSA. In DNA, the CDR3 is TGTGCCAGCAGCTCGGGACTAGCCGAAGAGACCCAGTACTTC. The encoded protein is CASSSGLAEETQYF.

CDR3 DNA: TGTGCCAGCAGCCCGAGGACTAGGTATCATACGCAGTATTTT. Protein: CASSPRTRYHTQYF. This chain links TRBV11-2 with TRBJ2-3; 7 bases agree with TRBD2. The CDR3 runs to 14 residues. With V trimmed by 5 bases and J by 7 bases, 9 bases remained unmatched. The germline V gene encodes CDR1 SGHAT and CDR2 FQNNGV.

The CDR3: CASSPVGGPNTQYF. The CDR3 bases are TGTGCCAGCAGTCCCGTGGGAGGTCCGAATACGCAGTATTTT. The chain uses TRBV6-4 and TRBJ2-3; the D gene is possibly TRBD2 (6 bases). Germline lookup yields CDR1 MRHNA and CDR2 SNTAGT. The CDR3 extends over 14 amino acids. V was cut by 5 bases and J by 7 bases, with 16 bases left in between.

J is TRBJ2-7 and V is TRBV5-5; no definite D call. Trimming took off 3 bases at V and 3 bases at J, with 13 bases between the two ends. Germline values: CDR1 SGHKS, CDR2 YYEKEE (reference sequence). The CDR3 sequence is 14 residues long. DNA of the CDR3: TGTGCCAGCAGCTCCAGCAGGATGTACTACGAGCAGTACTTC. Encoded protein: CASSSSRMYYEQYF.

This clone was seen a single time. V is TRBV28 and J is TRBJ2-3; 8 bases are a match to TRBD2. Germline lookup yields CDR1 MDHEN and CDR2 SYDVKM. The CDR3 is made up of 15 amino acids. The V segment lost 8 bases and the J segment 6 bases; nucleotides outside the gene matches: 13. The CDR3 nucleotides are TGTGCCAGCTCAATAGCGGGGTCGCTCGAGGATACGCAGTATTTT. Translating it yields CASSIAGSLEDTQYF.

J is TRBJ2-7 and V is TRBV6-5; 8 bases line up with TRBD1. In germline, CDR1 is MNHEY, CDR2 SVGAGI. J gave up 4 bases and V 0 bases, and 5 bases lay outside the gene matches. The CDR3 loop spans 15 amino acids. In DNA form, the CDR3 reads TGTGCCAGCAGTTACTCATCAGGACAGGGATACGAGCAGTACTTC. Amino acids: CASSYSSGQGYEQYF.

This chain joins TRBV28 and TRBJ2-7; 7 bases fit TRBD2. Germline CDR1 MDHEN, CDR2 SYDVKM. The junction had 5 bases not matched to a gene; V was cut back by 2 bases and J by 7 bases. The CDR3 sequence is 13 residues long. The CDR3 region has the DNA TGTGCCAGCAGTTTAGCGGGAGTTGGAGAGCAGTACTTC. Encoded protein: CASSLAGVGEQYF.

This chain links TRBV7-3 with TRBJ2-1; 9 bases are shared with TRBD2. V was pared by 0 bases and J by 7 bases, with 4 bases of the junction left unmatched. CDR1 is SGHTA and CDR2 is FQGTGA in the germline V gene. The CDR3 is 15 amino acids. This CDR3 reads CASSLTSGRPNEQFF. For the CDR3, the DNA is TGTGCCAGCAGCTTAACGAGCGGGAGGCCGAATGAGCAGTTCTTC.

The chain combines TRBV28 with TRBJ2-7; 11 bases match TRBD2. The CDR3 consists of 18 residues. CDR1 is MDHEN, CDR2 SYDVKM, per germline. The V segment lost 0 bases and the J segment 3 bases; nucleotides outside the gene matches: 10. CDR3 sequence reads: CASSLWVATSGMNYEQYF. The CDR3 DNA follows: TGTGCCAGCAGTTTATGGGTGGCGACTAGCGGGATGAACTACGAGCAGTACTTC.

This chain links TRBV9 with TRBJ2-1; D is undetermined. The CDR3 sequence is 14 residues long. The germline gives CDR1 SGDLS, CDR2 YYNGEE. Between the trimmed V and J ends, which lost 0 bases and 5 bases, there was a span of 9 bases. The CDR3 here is CASSVAPRDNEQFF. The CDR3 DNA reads TGTGCCAGCAGCGTAGCCCCCCGGGACAATGAGCAGTTCTTC. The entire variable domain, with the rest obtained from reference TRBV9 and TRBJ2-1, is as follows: DSGVTQTPKHLITATGQRVTLRCSPRSGDLSVYWYQQSLDQGLQFLIQYYNGEERAKGNILERFSAQQFPDLHSELNLSSLELGDSALYFCASSVAPRDNEQFFGPGTRLTVL.

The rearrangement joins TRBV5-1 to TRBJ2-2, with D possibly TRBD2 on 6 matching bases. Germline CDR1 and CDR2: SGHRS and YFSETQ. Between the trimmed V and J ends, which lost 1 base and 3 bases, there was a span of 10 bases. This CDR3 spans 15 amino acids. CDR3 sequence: CASSLTGADTGELFF. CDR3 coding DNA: TGCGCCAGCAGCTTGACGGGAGCGGACACCGGGGAGCTGTTTTTT.

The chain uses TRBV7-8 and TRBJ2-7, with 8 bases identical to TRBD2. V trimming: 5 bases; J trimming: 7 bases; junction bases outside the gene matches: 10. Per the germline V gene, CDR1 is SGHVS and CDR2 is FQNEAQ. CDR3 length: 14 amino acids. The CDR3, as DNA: TGTGCCAGCAGCCGCCCCCGACTAGCGTTTGAGCAGTACTTC. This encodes CASSRPRLAFEQYF.

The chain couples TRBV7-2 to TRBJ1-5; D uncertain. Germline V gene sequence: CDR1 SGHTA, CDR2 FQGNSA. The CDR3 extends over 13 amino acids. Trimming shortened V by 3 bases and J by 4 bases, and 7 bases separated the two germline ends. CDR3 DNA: TGTGCCAGCAGCTTTACGGGAAATCAGCCCCAGCATTTT. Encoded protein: CASSFTGNQPQHF.

The CDR3 region has the DNA TGTGCCAGCAGCCAACGGCGGCAGGGGAGAGAAGATACGCAGTATTTT. Amino acid sequence: CASSQRRQGREDTQYF. The rearrangement joins TRBV7-9 to TRBJ2-3, with D tentatively TRBD1 (6 bases). Deletions cut 5 bases from V and 5 bases from J, with 20 bases between. The CDR3 spans 16 residues. Germline CDR1 and CDR2: SEHNR and FQNEAQ (reference sequence).

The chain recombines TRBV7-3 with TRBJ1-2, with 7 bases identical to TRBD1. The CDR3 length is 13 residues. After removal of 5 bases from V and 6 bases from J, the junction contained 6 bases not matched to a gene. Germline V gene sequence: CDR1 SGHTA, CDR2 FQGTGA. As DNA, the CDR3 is TGTGCCAGCAGCCTTAATCAGGGGGATGGCTACACCTTC. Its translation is CASSLNQGDGYTF. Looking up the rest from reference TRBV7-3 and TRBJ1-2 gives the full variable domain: GAGVSQTPSNKVTEKGKYVELRCDPISGHTALYWYRQSLGQGPEFLIYFQGTGAADDSGLPNDRFFAVRPEGSVSTLKIQRTERGDSAVYLCASSLNQGDGYTFGSGTRLTVV.

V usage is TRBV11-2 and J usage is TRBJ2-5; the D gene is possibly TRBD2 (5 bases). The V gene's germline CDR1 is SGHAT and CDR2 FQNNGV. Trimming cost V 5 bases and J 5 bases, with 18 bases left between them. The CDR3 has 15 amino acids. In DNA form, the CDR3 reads TGTGCCAGCAGCCCCATAAGAGGGAATCGGGAGACCCAGTACTTC. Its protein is CASSPIRGNRETQYF.

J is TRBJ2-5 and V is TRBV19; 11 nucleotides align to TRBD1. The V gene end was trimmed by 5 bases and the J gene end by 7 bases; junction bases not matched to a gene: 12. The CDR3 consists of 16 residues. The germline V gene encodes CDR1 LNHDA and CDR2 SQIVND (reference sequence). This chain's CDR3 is CASSPRTGGSGGTQYF. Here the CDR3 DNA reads TGTGCCAGTAGTCCGAGGACAGGGGGCTCTGGCGGGACCCAGTACTTC.

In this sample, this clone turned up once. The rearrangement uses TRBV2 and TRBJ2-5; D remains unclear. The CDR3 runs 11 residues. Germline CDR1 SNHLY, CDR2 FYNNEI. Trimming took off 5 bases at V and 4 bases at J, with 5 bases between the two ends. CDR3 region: CASSLRETQYF. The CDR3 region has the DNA TGTGCCAGCAGTCTTAGAGAGACCCAGTACTTC.

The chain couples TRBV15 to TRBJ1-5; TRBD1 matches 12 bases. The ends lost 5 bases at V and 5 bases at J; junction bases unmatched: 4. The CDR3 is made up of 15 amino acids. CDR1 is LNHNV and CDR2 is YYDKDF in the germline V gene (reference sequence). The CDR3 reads CATSPGTGGYQPQHF. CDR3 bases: TGTGCCACCAGCCCGGGGACAGGGGGCTATCAGCCCCAGCATTTT.

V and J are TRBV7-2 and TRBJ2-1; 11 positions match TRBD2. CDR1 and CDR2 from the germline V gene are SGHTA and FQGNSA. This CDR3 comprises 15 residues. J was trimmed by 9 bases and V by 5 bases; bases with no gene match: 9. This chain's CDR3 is CASSDVAGGPSEQFF. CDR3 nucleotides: TGTGCCAGCAGCGATGTAGCGGGAGGGCCCAGTGAGCAGTTCTTC.